Here is one T cell receptor beta chain with its context. Original processing methods: Reference gene primer amplification gave nucleated cell count estimates. Profiling relied on immunoSEQ multiplex PCR, and the TCRdb table lists in-frame clones only, not all of them. The V and J calls and clone size were taken over from that table, and D and trimming were inferred from the DNA. The sample has about 190,000 clones; approximately 84% are singletons. The record originates from a study of blood T cell repertoires in COVID-19. Study summary: Spain, Italy and the United States supplied samples that represented acute and convalescent COVID-19. In each case, the material was cDNA or gDNA derived from T cells, B-cell-depleted T cells, or PBMCs.

The CDR3 loop spans 18 amino acids. Germline CDR1 and CDR2: MNHEY and SMNVEV (reference sequence). V was clipped by 6 bases and J by 7 bases; unmatched bases: 20. The rearrangement uses TRBV27 and TRBJ2-5, with 10 nucleotides matching TRBD2. Sequencing input: peripheral blood. The TCR originated in a woman between 65 and 79 years old with active or convalescent COVID-19. The CDR3 DNA reads as TGTGCCAGCAGGCCCCTGGGGAAGCGGGAGGGCCACATAGGGACCCAGTACTTC. It translates to CASRPLGKREGHIGTQYF.